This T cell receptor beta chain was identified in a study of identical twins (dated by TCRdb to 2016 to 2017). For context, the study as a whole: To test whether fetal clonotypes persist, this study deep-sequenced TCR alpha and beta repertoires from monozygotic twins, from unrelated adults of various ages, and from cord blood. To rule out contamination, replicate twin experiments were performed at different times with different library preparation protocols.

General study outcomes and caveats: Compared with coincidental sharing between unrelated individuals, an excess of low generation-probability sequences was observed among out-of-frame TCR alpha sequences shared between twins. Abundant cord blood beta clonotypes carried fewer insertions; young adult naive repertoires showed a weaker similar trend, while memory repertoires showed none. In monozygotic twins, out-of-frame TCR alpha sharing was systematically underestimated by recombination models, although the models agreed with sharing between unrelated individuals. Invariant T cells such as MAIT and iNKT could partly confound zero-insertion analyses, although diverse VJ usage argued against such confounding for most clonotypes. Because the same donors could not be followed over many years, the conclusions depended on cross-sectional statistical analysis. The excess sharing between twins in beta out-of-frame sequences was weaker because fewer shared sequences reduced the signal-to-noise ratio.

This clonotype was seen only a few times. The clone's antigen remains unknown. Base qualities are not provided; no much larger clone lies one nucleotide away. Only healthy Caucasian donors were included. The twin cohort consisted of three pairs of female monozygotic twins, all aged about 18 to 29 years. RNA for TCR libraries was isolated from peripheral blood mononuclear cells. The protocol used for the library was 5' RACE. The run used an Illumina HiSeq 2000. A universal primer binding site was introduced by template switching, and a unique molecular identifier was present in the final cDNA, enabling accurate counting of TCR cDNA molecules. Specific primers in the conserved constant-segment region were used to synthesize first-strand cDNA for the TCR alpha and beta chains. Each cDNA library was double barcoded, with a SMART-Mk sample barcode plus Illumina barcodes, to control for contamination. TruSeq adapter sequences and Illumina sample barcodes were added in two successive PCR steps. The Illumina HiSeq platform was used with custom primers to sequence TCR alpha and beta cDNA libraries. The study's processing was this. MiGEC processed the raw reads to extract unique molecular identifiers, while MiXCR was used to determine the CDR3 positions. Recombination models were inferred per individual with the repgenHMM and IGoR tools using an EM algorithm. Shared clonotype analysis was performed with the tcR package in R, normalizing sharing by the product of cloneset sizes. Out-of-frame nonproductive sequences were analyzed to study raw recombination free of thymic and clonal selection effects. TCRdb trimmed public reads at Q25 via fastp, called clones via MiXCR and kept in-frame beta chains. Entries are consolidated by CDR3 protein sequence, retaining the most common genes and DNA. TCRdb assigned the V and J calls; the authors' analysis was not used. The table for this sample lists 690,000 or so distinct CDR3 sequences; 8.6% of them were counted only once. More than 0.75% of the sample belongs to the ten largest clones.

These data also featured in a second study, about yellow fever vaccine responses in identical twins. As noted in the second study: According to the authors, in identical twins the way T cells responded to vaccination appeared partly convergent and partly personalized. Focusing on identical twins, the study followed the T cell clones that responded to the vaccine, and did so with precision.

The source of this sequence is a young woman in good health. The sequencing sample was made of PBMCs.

The CDR3: CASSFLRTGQETQYF. In nucleotides, the sequence is TGTGCCAGCAGTTTCCTCAGGACAGGGCAAGAGACCCAGTACTTC. Recombination linked TRBV27 to TRBJ2-5, with 8 bases in between that match TRBD1. In the germline V gene (reference sequence), CDR1 corresponds to MNHEY and CDR2 to SMNVEV. At the junction V is shortened by 3 bases and J by 2 bases; bases outside the gene matches: 5. There are 15 amino acids in the CDR3, from cysteine to phenylalanine inclusive. Only the CDR3 DNA is retained, 45 bases long and in frame from the first base.